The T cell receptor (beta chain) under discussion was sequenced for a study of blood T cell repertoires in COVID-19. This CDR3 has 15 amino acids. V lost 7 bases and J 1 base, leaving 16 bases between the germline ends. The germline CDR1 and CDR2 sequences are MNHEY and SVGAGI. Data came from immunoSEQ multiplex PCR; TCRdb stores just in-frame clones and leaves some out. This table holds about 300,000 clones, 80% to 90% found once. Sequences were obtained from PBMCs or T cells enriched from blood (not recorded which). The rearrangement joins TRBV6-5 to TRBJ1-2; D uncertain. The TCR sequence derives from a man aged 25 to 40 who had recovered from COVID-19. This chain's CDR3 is CASTLGWVVNYGYTF. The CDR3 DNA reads TGTGCCAGCACCCTAGGCTGGGTCGTTAACTATGGCTACACCTTC.